This TCR beta chain was recovered during a study of immune characterization of retroperitoneal liposarcoma. TCRdb itself ran the PCR reads through MiXCR, one entry per CDR3 protein. The table records about 12,000 distinct CDR3 sequences, about 45% of them present only once. V lost 0 bases, J lost 2 bases, and 10 bases lay in between. The CDR3 covers 15 residues. Germline-derived CDR1 and CDR2 are SGHTA and FQGNSA. This clonotype turned up a few times. The clonotype originates from a female donor with retroperitoneal liposarcoma. The sequenced sample consisted of tumor tissue. This chain joins TRBV7-2 and TRBJ1-2; D is undetermined. The CDR3 loop is CASSLAGLLNYGYTF. The CDR3 DNA reads TGTGCCAGCAGCTTAGCAGGGCTACTAAACTATGGCTACACCTTC.